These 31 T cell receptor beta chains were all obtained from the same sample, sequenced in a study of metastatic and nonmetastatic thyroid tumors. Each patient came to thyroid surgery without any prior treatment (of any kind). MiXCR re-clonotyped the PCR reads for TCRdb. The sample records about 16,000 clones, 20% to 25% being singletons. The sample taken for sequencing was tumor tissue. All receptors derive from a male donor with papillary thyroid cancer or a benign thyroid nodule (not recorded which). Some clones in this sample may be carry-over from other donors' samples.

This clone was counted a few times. CDR3 nucleotide sequence: TGTGCCAGCAGCCAAGATATTGGGCAGGGAGGCTATGGCTACACCTTC. It specifies CASSQDIGQGGYGYTF. V usage is TRBV3-1 and J usage is TRBJ1-2, with D perhaps matching TRBD1 (5 bases). The V gene's germline CDR1 is LGHDT and CDR2 YNNKEL (reference sequence). Trimming took off 0 bases at V and 4 bases at J, with 15 bases between the two ends. The CDR3 has 16 amino acids.

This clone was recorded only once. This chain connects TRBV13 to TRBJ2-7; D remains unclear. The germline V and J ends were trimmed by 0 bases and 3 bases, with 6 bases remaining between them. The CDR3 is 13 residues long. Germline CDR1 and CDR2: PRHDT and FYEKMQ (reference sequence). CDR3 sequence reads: CASSLGPIYEQYF. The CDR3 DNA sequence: TGTGCCAGCAGCTTAGGCCCTATCTACGAGCAGTACTTC.

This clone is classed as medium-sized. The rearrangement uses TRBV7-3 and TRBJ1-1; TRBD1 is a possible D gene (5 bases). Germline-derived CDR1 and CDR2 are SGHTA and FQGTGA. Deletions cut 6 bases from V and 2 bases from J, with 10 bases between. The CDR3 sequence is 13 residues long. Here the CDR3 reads CASSATANTEAFF. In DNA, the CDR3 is TGTGCCAGCAGTGCGACAGCTAACACTGAAGCTTTCTTT.

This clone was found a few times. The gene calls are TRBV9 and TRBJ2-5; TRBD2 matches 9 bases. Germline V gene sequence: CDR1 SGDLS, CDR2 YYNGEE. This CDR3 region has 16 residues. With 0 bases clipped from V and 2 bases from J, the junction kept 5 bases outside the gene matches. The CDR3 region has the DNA TGTGCCAGCAGCGTAGTGGCGGGGGGGCTTCAAGAGACCCAGTACTTC. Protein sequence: CASSVVAGGLQETQYF.

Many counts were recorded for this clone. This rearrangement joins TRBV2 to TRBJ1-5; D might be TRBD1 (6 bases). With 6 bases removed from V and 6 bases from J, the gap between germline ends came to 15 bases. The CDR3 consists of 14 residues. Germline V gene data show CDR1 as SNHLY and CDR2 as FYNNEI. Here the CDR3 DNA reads TGTGCCAGCAGCGGGCCAAGGGGGGGTCAGCCCCAGCATTTT. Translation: CASSGPRGGQPQHF.

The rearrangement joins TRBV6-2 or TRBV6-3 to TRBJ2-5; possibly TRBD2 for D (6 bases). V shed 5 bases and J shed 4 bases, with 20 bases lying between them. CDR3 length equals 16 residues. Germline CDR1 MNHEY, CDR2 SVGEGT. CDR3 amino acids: CASSPLIGGVGETQYF. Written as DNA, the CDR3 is TGTGCCAGCAGTCCACTGATAGGAGGGGTTGGAGAGACCCAGTACTTC.

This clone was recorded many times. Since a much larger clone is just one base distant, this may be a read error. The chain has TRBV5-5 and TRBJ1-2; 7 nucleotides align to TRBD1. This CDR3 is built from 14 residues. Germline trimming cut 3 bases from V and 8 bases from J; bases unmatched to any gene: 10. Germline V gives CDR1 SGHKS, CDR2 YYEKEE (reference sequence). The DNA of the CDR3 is TGTGCCAGCAGCTGCCTAAATACAGGGGAGGGCTACACCTTC. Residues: CASSCLNTGEGYTF.

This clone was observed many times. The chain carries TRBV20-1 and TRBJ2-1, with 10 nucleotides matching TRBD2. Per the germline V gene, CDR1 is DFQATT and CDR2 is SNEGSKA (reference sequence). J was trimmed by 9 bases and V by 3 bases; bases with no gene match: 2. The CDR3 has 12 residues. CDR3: CSASSGRVEQFF. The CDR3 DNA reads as TGCAGTGCTAGCAGCGGGAGGGTTGAGCAGTTCTTC.

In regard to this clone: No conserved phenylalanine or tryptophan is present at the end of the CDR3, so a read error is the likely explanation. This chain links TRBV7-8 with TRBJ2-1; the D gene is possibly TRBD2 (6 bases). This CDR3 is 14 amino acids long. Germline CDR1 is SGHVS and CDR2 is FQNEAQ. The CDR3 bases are TGTGCCAGCAGCTTCGGCGGGACCTACAGTGAGCAGTTCTCC. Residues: CASSFGGTYSEQFS.

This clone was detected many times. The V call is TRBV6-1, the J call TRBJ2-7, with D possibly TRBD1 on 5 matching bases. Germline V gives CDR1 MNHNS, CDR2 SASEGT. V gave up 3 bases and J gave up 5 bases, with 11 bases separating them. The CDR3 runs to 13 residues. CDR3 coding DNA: TGTGCCAGCAGTGACAGGGATCCCAACGAGCAGTACTTC. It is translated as CASSDRDPNEQYF.

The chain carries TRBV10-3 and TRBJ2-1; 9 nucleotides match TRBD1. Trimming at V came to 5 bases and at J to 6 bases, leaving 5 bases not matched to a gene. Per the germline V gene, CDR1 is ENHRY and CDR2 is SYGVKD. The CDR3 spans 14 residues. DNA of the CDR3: TGTGCCATCAGTCCAAAGACAGGGGGCAATGAGCAGTTCTTC. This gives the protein CAISPKTGGNEQFF.

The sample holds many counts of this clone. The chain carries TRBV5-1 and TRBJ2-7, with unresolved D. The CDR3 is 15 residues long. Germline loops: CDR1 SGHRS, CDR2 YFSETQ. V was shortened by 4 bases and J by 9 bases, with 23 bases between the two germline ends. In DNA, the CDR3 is TGCGCCAGCAGCCATGAACCTGGCCGGCCCTTAGGGCAGTACTTC. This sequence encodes CASSHEPGRPLGQYF.

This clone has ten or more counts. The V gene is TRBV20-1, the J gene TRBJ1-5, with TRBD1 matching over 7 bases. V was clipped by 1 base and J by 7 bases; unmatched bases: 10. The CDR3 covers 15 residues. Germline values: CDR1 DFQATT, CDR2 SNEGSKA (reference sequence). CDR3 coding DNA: TGCAGTGCTAGAGTCCCCGGACAGGTTTCACAGCCCCAGCATTTT. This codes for CSARVPGQVSQPQHF.

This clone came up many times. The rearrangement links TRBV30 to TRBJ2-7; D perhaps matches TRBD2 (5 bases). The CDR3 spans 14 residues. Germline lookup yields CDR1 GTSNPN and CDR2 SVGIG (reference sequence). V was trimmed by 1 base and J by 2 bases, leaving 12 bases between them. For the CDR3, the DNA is TGTGCCTGGAGTGCCCAACTAGTACCCTACGAGCAGTACTTC. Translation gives CAWSAQLVPYEQYF.

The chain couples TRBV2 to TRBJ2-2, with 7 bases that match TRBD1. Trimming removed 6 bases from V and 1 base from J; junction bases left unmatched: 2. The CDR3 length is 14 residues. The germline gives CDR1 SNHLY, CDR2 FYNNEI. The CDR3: CASRQGLNTGELFF. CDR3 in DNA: TGTGCCAGCAGACAGGGGCTGAACACCGGGGAGCTGTTTTTT.

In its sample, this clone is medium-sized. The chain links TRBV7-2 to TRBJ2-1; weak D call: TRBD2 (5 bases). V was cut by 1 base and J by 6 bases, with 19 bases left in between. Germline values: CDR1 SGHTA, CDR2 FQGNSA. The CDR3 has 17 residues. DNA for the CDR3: TGTGCCAGCAGCTTAGTAGTGGCGGGCCCGAGACCCAATGAGCAGTTCTTC. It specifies CASSLVVAGPRPNEQFF.

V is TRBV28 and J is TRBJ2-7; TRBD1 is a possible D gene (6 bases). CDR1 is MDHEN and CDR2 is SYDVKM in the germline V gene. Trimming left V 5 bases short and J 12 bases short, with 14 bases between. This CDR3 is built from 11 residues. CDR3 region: CASSIDRRRYF. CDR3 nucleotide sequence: TGTGCCAGCAGTATCGACAGGCGGCGGTACTTC.

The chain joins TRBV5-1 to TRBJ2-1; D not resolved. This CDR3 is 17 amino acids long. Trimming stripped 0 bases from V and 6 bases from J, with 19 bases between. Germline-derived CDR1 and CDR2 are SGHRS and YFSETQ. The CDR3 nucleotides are TGCGCCAGCAGCTTGGAAGGGCAATCTAGAGTTCGCAATGAGCAGTTCTTC. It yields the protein CASSLEGQSRVRNEQFF. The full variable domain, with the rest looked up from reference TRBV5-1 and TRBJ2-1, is KAGVTQTPRYLIKTRGQQVTLSCSPISGHRSVSWYQQTPGQGLQFLFEYFSETQRNKGNFPGRFSGRQFSNSRSEMNVSTLELGDSALYLCASSLEGQSRVRNEQFFGPGTRLTVL.

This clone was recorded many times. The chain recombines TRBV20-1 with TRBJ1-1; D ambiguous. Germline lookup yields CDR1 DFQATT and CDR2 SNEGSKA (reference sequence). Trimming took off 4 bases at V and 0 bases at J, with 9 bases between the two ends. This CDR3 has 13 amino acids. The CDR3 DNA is TGCAGTGCTACCAGGACGGTGAACACTGAAGCTTTCTTT. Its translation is CSATRTVNTEAFF.

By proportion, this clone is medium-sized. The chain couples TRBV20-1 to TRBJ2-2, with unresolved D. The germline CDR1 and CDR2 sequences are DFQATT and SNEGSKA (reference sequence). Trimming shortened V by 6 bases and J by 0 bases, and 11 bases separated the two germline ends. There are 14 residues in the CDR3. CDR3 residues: CSASPLANTGELFF. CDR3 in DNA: TGCAGTGCGAGTCCGCTCGCGAACACCGGGGAGCTGTTTTTT.

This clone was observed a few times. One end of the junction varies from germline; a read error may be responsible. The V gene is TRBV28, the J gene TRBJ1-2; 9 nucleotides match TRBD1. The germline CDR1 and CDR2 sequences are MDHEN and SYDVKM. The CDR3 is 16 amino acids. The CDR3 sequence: CASSSPGQGGNYVYTF. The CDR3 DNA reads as TGTGCCAGCAGTTCACCGGGACAGGGAGGAAACTATGTCTACACCTTC.

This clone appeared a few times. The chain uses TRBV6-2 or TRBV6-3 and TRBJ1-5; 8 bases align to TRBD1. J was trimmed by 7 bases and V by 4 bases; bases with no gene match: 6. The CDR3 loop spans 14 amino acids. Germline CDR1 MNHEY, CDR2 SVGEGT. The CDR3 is CASSSQGAVQPQHF. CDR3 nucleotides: TGTGCCAGCAGTTCTCAGGGGGCAGTGCAGCCCCAGCATTTT.

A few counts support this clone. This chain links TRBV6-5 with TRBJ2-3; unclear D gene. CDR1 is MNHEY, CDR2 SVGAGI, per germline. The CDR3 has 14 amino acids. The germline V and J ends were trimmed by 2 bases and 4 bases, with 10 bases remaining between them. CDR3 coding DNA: TGTGCCAGCAGTTACACGGTTCGGGCAGATACGCAGTATTTT. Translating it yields CASSYTVRADTQYF.

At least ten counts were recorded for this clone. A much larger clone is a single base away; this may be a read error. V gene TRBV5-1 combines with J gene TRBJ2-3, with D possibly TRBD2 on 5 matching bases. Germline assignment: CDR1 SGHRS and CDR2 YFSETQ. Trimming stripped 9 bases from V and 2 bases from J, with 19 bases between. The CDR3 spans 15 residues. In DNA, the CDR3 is TGCGCCAACAAGAGGGCTACTCTATCCACAGATACGCAGTATTTT. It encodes CANKRATLSTDTQYF.

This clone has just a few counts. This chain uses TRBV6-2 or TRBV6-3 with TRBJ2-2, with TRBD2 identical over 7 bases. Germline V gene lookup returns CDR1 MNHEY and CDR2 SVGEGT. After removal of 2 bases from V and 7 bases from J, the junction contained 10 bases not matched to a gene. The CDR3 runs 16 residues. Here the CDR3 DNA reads TGTGCCAGCAGTTACGTTGGACTAGGCCCCCGCGGGGAGCTGTTTTTT. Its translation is CASSYVGLGPRGELFF.

CDR3 sequence: CASSIGTYAAQYF. The CDR3 region has the DNA TGTGCCAGTAGTATAGGGACATACGCGGCCCAGTACTTC. The chain uses TRBV19 and TRBJ2-5; weak D call: TRBD1 (5 bases). From germline, CDR1 is LNHDA and CDR2 SQIVND (reference sequence). The CDR3 sequence is 13 residues long. V was cut by 1 base and J by 9 bases, with 12 bases left in between.

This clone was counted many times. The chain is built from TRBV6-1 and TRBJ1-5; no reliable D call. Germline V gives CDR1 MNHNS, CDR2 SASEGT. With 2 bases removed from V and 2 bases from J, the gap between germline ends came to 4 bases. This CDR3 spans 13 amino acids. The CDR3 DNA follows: TGTGCCAGCAGTGAATATGGCAATCAGCCCCAGCATTTT. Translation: CASSEYGNQPQHF.

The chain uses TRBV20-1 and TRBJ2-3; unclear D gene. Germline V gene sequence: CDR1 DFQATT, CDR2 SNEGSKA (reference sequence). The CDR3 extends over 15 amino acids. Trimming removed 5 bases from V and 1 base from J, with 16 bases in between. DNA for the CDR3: TGCAGTGCTGGCCGGCGGCAAGGAGGCACAGATACGCAGTATTTT. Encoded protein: CSAGRRQGGTDTQYF.

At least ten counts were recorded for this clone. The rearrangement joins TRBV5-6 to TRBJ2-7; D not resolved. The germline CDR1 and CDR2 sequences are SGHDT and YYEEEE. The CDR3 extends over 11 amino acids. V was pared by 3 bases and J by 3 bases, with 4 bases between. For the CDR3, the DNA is TGTGCCAGCAGCTCCCGCTACGAGCAGTACTTC. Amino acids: CASSSRYEQYF.

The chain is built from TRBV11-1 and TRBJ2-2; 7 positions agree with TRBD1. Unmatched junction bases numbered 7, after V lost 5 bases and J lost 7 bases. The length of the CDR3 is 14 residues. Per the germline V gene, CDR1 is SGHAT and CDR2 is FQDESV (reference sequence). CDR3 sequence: CASSQRGRGGELFF. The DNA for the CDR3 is TGTGCCAGCAGCCAGAGGGGGCGCGGCGGGGAGCTGTTTTTT.

CDR3 DNA sequence: TGTGCCAGCATAGGGACAGGTATCTACGAGCAGTACTTC. Protein sequence: CASIGTGIYEQYF. The V and J genes are TRBV7-9 and TRBJ2-7; 8 nucleotides match TRBD1. Unmatched junction bases numbered 5, after V lost 7 bases and J lost 3 bases. The CDR3 has 13 residues. The germline CDR1 and CDR2 sequences are SEHNR and FQNEAQ (reference sequence).